Shown below are 12 T cell receptor beta chains from a single sample sequenced in a study of T cell repertoires in cytomegalovirus infection. Their target antigens are unknown. A single record per CDR3 protein comes from TCRdb applying MiXCR to the reads. The sample records fewer than 85,000 distinct CDR3 sequences, around 49% being singletons. Sequencing was performed on CD8+ T cells from cultured PBMCs, taken from culture after CMV antigen stimulation. Every receptor here comes from a human donor in good health (CMV status not recorded). Some clones in this sample may be carry-over from other donors' samples.

V gene TRBV7-8 combines with J gene TRBJ2-7; 9 bases line up with TRBD1. This CDR3 has 15 residues. V shed 1 base, J shed 2 bases, and the junction held 3 bases outside the gene matches. In germline, CDR1 is SGHVS, CDR2 FQNEAQ. CDR3 loop: CASSLEQGATYEQYF. CDR3 bases: TGTGCCAGCAGCTTAGAACAGGGGGCCACCTACGAGCAGTACTTC.

In this sample, this clonotype turned up a few times. The chain is built from TRBV28 and TRBJ2-1, with 8 bases that match TRBD2. The V gene's germline CDR1 is MDHEN and CDR2 SYDVKM. V lost 1 base to trimming and J lost 0 bases; unmatched junction nucleotides: 5. This CDR3 is 17 amino acids long. In nucleotides, the CDR3 is TGTGCCAGCAGTTTATTCTTTAGCGGGGCCTCCTACAATGAGCAGTTCTTC. Its translation: CASSLFFSGASYNEQFF.

This chain links TRBV2 with TRBJ2-3; 8 bases line up with TRBD2. Germline CDR1 is SNHLY and CDR2 is FYNNEI. V trimming: 3 bases; J trimming: 4 bases; junction bases outside the gene matches: 9. The CDR3 extends over 16 amino acids. The CDR3 sequence: CASSDNPAGEADTQYF. The DNA of the CDR3 is TGTGCCAGCAGTGATAATCCAGCGGGAGAAGCAGATACGCAGTATTTT.

The chain links TRBV27 to TRBJ2-1; unclear D gene. In germline, CDR1 is MNHEY, CDR2 SMNVEV (reference sequence). The CDR3 length is 12 residues. V shed 4 bases and J shed 5 bases, with 6 bases lying between them. CDR3 sequence reads: CASSSPNNEQFF. Written as DNA, the CDR3 is TGTGCCAGCAGTTCCCCAAACAATGAGCAGTTCTTC.

This chain uses TRBV28 with TRBJ2-1; TRBD2 might be the D (6 bases). CDR3 length: 18 residues. CDR1 is MDHEN, CDR2 SYDVKM, per germline. The V end was cut by 3 bases, the J end by 2 bases, with 20 bases between. Here the CDR3 DNA reads TGTGCCAGCAGTTTCTCACTTACCGGGACTGGAACCTACAATGAGCAGTTCTTC. Translating it yields CASSFSLTGTGTYNEQFF.

The V call is TRBV12-5, the J call TRBJ2-3; tentatively, D is TRBD2 (5 bases). Germline assignment: CDR1 LGHNT and CDR2 FRNRAP. The CDR3 has 12 residues. Trimming cost V 7 bases and J 4 bases, with 9 bases left between them. The CDR3 sequence is CASEGVPDTQYF. In DNA form, the CDR3 reads TGTGCTAGTGAGGGAGTTCCAGATACGCAGTATTTT.

V and J are TRBV6-1 and TRBJ2-1; 11 bases agree with TRBD2. The CDR3 covers 15 residues. Trimming removed 6 bases from V and 4 bases from J; junction bases left unmatched: 5. CDR1 is MNHNS and CDR2 is SASEGT in the germline V gene. The CDR3 nucleotides are TGTGCCAGCAGCCTTAGCGGGAGGGAATACAATGAGCAGTTCTTC. It encodes CASSLSGREYNEQFF.

The CDR3 coding sequence is TGCAGTGCTAGAGATACAGTGGGAGGAAGACTCTACGAGCAGTACTTC. Its translation is CSARDTVGGRLYEQYF. This rearrangement joins TRBV20-1 to TRBJ2-7; a weak D match, TRBD2 (6 bases). Per germline, CDR1 DFQATT and CDR2 SNEGSKA (reference sequence). The CDR3 is 16 amino acids. Trimming removed 0 bases at V and 3 bases at J, with 18 bases between.

Only a few counts were recorded for this clonotype. The gene calls are TRBV6-1 and TRBJ1-2; weak D call: TRBD1 (6 bases). This CDR3 has 15 residues. Germline V gene data show CDR1 as MNHNS and CDR2 as SASEGT. Trimming removed 6 bases at V and 0 bases at J, with 14 bases between. The CDR3 region is CASRLRDKSNYGYTF. Here the CDR3 DNA reads TGTGCCAGCAGACTCCGGGACAAGTCTAACTATGGCTACACCTTC.

There are a few counts of this clonotype. This chain links TRBV6-5 with TRBJ1-1, with a possible D match to TRBD1 (5 bases). This CDR3 has 14 amino acids. The germline V and J ends were trimmed by 2 bases and 1 base, with 8 bases remaining between them. Germline CDR1 reads MNHEY; CDR2 reads SVGAGI. The CDR3 reads CASSYRGGNTEAFF. Here the CDR3 DNA reads TGTGCCAGCAGTTACAGGGGTGGGAACACTGAAGCTTTCTTT.

This clonotype was seen only a few times. The chain has TRBV7-1 and TRBJ1-5, with D perhaps TRBD1 (6 bases). TRBV7-1 is annotated as an ORF whose role is uncertain. V lost 3 bases to trimming and J lost 0 bases, with 9 bases between them. The CDR3 extends over 15 amino acids. This CDR3 reads CASSSSDSSNQPQHF. DNA for the CDR3: TGTGCCAGCAGCTCCTCGGACAGTAGCAATCAGCCCCAGCATTTT.

The rearrangement links TRBV7-2 to TRBJ2-3, with 9 bases that match TRBD2. Germline CDR1 is SGHTA and CDR2 is FQGNSA. The CDR3 is 12 amino acids. After removal of 3 bases from V and 10 bases from J, the junction contained 2 bases not matched to a gene. The CDR3 reads CASSFTSGPQYF. CDR3 nucleotides: TGTGCCAGCAGCTTCACTAGCGGGCCGCAGTATTTT. The whole variable domain, remainder taken from reference TRBV7-2 and TRBJ2-3, is GAGVSQSPSNKVTEKGKDVELRCDPISGHTALYWYRQSLGQGLEFLIYFQGNSAPDKSGLPSDRFSAERTGGSVSTLTIQRTQQEDSAVYLCASSFTSGPQYFGPGTRLTVL.